The 23 T cell receptor beta chains below come from one sample, sequenced in a study of blood T cells in healthy people across ages (dated by TCRdb to 2014 to 2015). The method was 5' RACE. Sequencing used an Illumina HiSeq 2500. A second PCR of 7 to 11 cycles was performed with a sample-barcoded 5' primer and a J-beta primer mix. TCRdb reprocessed the public reads (quality trimming at Q25 with fastp, clone calling with MiXCR) and kept in-frame beta chains. When rows share a CDR3 protein, they turn into one entry using the most common DNA and genes. The sample includes around 800,000 distinct CDR3 sequences, with 62% observed a single time. Jointly, the top ten make up about a quarter of the sample. What was sequenced was blood. These receptors were obtained from a man in his thirties or forties in good health.

CDR3 bases: TGTGCCAGCAGACCCGACGGGAGGACCTATGGCTACACCTTC. Translating it yields CASRPDGRTYGYTF. The genes are TRBV28 and TRBJ1-2; D remains ambiguous. This CDR3 is built from 14 residues. Germline CDR1 reads MDHEN; CDR2 reads SYDVKM. Trimming pared 6 bases from V and 4 bases from J, leaving 15 bases between.

This clonotype showed up just once. One junction end disagrees with the germline gene, perhaps due to a read error. This chain links TRBV7-2 with TRBJ2-3; D is possibly TRBD1 (6 bases). Germline CDR1 reads SGHTA; CDR2 reads FQGNSA. The CDR3 sequence is 14 residues long. CDR3 sequence reads: CASSLPDSTGTQYF. In nucleotides, the CDR3 is TGTGCCAGCAGCTTACCGGACAGCACAGGTACGCAGTATTTT.

The rearrangement uses TRBV9 and TRBJ2-5; 7 positions match TRBD1. The CDR3 spans 15 residues. V shed 0 bases, J shed 6 bases, and the junction held 8 bases outside the gene matches. The V gene's germline CDR1 is SGDLS and CDR2 YYNGEE. This chain's CDR3 is CASSVGHRGMKTQYF. The CDR3 DNA follows: TGTGCCAGCAGCGTAGGCCACAGGGGTATGAAGACCCAGTACTTC.

The V gene is TRBV29-1, the J gene TRBJ2-3; D may match TRBD1 or TRBD2 (5 bases each). V shed 3 bases and J shed 0 bases, with 7 bases lying between them. Germline V lookup: CDR1 SQVTM, CDR2 ANQGSEA. The CDR3 is made up of 13 amino acids. The CDR3 here is CSVDGASTDTQYF. CDR3 sequence (DNA): TGCAGCGTTGACGGGGCTAGCACAGATACGCAGTATTTT.

The V call is TRBV7-8, the J call TRBJ1-2, with TRBD1 as a possible D gene (5 bases). Germline loops: CDR1 SGHVS, CDR2 FQNEAQ. This CDR3 is 15 amino acids long. Trimming shortened V by 5 bases and J by 2 bases, and 15 bases separated the two germline ends. CDR3 protein: CASSPRIAGNYGYTF. The CDR3 bases are TGTGCCAGCAGCCCCCGGATCGCAGGGAACTATGGCTACACCTTC.

This sequence joins TRBV20-1 and TRBJ2-5; the match to TRBD1 covers 9 bases. The J call is uncertain, as TRBJ2-7 better fits the DNA end. This CDR3 contains 14 residues. From germline, CDR1 is DFQATT and CDR2 SNEGSKA (reference sequence). The CDR3 here is CSAEDRGFTYEQYF. CDR3 bases: TGCAGTGCGGAGGACAGGGGATTTACCTACGAGCAGTACTTC.

This chain connects TRBV6-6 to TRBJ2-1; TRBD2 might be the D (5 bases). The germline gives CDR1 MNHNY, CDR2 SVGAGI (reference sequence). V was trimmed by 2 bases and J by 10 bases, leaving 9 bases between them. The CDR3 spans 12 residues. CDR3: CASSYGSSEQFF. In DNA form, the CDR3 reads TGTGCCAGCAGTTACGGGTCTAGCGAGCAGTTCTTC.

The V call is TRBV21-1, the J call TRBJ2-7; TRBD1 is the table's D call, not checked against the DNA. TRBV21-1 is marked as a pseudogene. This CDR3 has 16 amino acids. In nucleotides, the CDR3 is TGTGCCAGCCGCTTATCCGGACAGGGCCTTCAGGACGAGCAGTACTTC. It codes for CASRLSGQGLQDEQYF.

The chain couples TRBV4-2 to TRBJ2-7; maybe TRBD1 (5 bases). This CDR3 region has 16 residues. V was shortened by 1 base and J by 3 bases, with 16 bases between the two germline ends. Germline CDR1 is LGHNA and CDR2 is YNFKEQ. The CDR3 nucleotides are TGTGCCAGCAGCCAAGTTGGGGCAGGGCTGATCTACGAGCAGTACTTC. Amino acid sequence: CASSQVGAGLIYEQYF.

The chain uses TRBV6-6 and TRBJ2-7; TRBD1 or TRBD2 may be the D gene (5 bases each). The germline V gene encodes CDR1 MNHNY and CDR2 SVGAGI (reference sequence). There are 14 residues in the CDR3. V lost 6 bases to trimming and J lost 2 bases, with 14 bases between them. The CDR3 is CASSSMGRAYEQYF. The CDR3 DNA follows: TGTGCCAGCAGCTCGATGGGACGTGCCTACGAGCAGTACTTC.

The CDR3 region has the DNA TGTGCCAGCAGCCAAACTAGCGGGAGACACAATGAGCAGTTCTTC. This sequence encodes CASSQTSGRHNEQFF. The V gene is TRBV7-9, the J gene TRBJ2-1; 11 positions match TRBD2. This CDR3 is 15 amino acids long. The V gene's germline CDR1 is SEHNR and CDR2 FQNEAQ (reference sequence). The ends lost 5 bases at V and 5 bases at J; junction bases unmatched: 5.

In the case of this clonotype: The missing conserved phenylalanine or tryptophan at the end of this CDR3 makes a read error likely. This chain uses TRBV9 with TRBJ2-1, with 9 bases fitting TRBD1. CDR3 length equals 19 residues. Germline V gene data show CDR1 as SGDLS and CDR2 as YYNGEE. J lost 9 bases, V lost 4 bases, and 23 bases had no gene match. For the CDR3, the DNA is TGTGCCAGCAGCTTCAGCGGGTCCCCCGGGACAGGGACAATTGGTGAGCAGTTCGTC. Amino acids: CASSFSGSPGTGTIGEQFV.

The chain carries TRBV29-1 and TRBJ2-7; 8 bases line up with TRBD1. Germline CDR1 and CDR2: SQVTM and ANQGSEA. Trimming took 5 bases from V and 2 from J; bases not matched to a gene: 2. The CDR3 extends over 12 amino acids. DNA of the CDR3: TGCAGCGTTTCGGACAGGGCCTACGAGCAGTACTTC. It specifies CSVSDRAYEQYF.

This clonotype was counted a single time. The CDR3 is CSVEVGVGYTF. The CDR3 DNA sequence: TGCAGCGTTGAAGTAGGGGTAGGCTACACCTTC. The chain uses TRBV29-1 and TRBJ1-2, with TRBD1 as a possible D gene (5 bases). This CDR3 spans 11 amino acids. Germline values: CDR1 SQVTM, CDR2 ANQGSEA. V was cut by 1 base and J by 8 bases, with 8 bases left in between.

The rearrangement links TRBV5-1 to TRBJ1-4; D might be TRBD1 (5 bases). Germline V gene data show CDR1 as SGHRS and CDR2 as YFSETQ. The CDR3 is 15 residues long. Deletions cut 3 bases from V and 5 bases from J, with 14 bases between. CDR3 bases: TGCGCCAGCAGCTACTCCGGGACCAGGAATGAAAAACTGTTTTTT. Protein product: CASSYSGTRNEKLFF. Looking up the rest from reference TRBV5-1 and TRBJ1-4 gives the full variable domain: KAGVTQTPRYLIKTRGQQVTLSCSPISGHRSVSWYQQTPGQGLQFLFEYFSETQRNKGNFPGRFSGRQFSNSRSEMNVSTLELGDSALYLCASSYSGTRNEKLFFGSGTQLSVL.

J is TRBJ2-1 and V is TRBV6-5; D gene ambiguous. The CDR3 length is 15 residues. V was clipped by 2 bases and J by 5 bases, with 13 bases between them. Germline CDR1 and CDR2: MNHEY and SVGAGI. The DNA for the CDR3 is TGTGCCAGCAGTTACGGGCAGCTAAGGAACAATGAGCAGTTCTTC. It codes for CASSYGQLRNNEQFF.

This clonotype was picked up a small number of times. A read error is possible here, since a much larger clone lies one base away. V gene TRBV3-1 combines with J gene TRBJ1-2; TRBD1 might be the D (6 bases). V lost 8 bases to trimming and J lost 2 bases, with 18 bases between them. The CDR3 length is 15 residues. Germline loops: CDR1 LGHDT, CDR2 YNNKEL (reference sequence). The CDR3 DNA is TGTGCCAGCGGATGGGCCGGGACACGCAACTATGGCTACACCTTC. Translated: CASGWAGTRNYGYTF.

The chain joins TRBV25-1 to TRBJ2-3; 7 bases agree with TRBD1. This CDR3 contains 14 residues. V lost 7 bases, J lost 3 bases, and 7 bases stayed unmatched. CDR1 MGHDK and CDR2 SYGVNS come from the germline V gene. The CDR3 reads CASMTGRRTDTQYF. As DNA, the CDR3 is TGTGCCAGCATGACAGGGAGAAGGACAGATACGCAGTATTTT. Full variable domain (missing parts from reference TRBV25-1 and TRBJ2-3): EADIYQTPRYLVIGTGKKITLECSQTMGHDKMYWYQQDPGMELHLIHYSYGVNSTEKGDLSSESTVSRIRTEHFPLTLESARPSHTSQYLCASMTGRRTDTQYFGPGTRLTVL.

The chain has TRBV9 and TRBJ1-2; a possible D gene is TRBD1 (6 bases). Trimming cost V 4 bases and J 5 bases, with 15 bases left between them. CDR1 and CDR2 from the germline V gene are SGDLS and YYNGEE. The CDR3 has 14 residues. In DNA form, the CDR3 reads TGTGCCAGCAGCCCCTCAGGGGCGGAGTATGGCTACACCTTC. Protein: CASSPSGAEYGYTF. The variable domain in full, with the rest retrieved from reference TRBV9 and TRBJ1-2, is DSGVTQTPKHLITATGQRVTLRCSPRSGDLSVYWYQQSLDQGLQFLIQYYNGEERAKGNILERFSAQQFPDLHSELNLSSLELGDSALYFCASSPSGAEYGYTFGSGTRLTVV.

The chain uses TRBV7-9 and TRBJ1-2, with D possibly TRBD1 on 5 matching bases. CDR1 and CDR2 from the germline V gene are SEHNR and FQNEAQ (reference sequence). Trimming pared 10 bases from V and 4 bases from J, leaving 16 bases between. CDR3 length: 13 amino acids. The CDR3 DNA is TGTGCCACTTCATCTCCGGGGGGCTATGGCTACACCTTC. It yields the protein CATSSPGGYGYTF.

This sequence joins TRBV7-8 and TRBJ1-6, with 7 bases aligning to TRBD1. The junction had 10 bases not matched to a gene; V was cut back by 4 bases and J by 7 bases. The CDR3 is 16 residues long. Per germline, CDR1 SGHVS and CDR2 FQNEAQ. Here the CDR3 DNA reads TGTGCCAGCAGCTCTCGAACGACAGGGCGGAATTCACCCCTCCACTTT. Translating it yields CASSSRTTGRNSPLHF.

This clonotype has a handful of counts. The chain combines TRBV20-1 with TRBJ1-2; D remains ambiguous. Germline lookup yields CDR1 DFQATT and CDR2 SNEGSKA (reference sequence). V lost 3 bases, J lost 7 bases, and 0 bases lay in between. CDR3 length equals 8 residues. CDR3 DNA sequence: TGCAGTGCTAGTGGCTACACCTTC. This sequence encodes CSASGYTF.

V usage is TRBV20-1 and J usage is TRBJ1-5, with D possibly matching TRBD1 (5 bases). The germline V and J ends were trimmed by 6 bases and 0 bases, with 12 bases remaining between them. From germline, CDR1 is DFQATT and CDR2 SNEGSKA (reference sequence). This CDR3 contains 14 residues. CDR3 in amino acids: CSARDGFSNQPQHF. For the CDR3, the DNA is TGCAGTGCACGGGACGGATTTAGCAATCAGCCCCAGCATTTT.